What follows describes a single T cell receptor beta chain. Its antigen is currently unknown. CDR1 SGHRS and CDR2 YFSETQ come from the germline V gene. The J segment lost 2 bases and the V segment lost 3 bases, leaving 6 bases of the junction unmatched. CDR3 length: 15 residues. The data stem from a study of OX40 agonist ivuxolimab in advanced cancers. Study details: An agonistic human IgG2 monoclonal antibody against OX40 (CD134) was given.

Sequencing was performed with immunoSEQ multiplex PCR; in TCRdb, only in-frame clones are kept and a portion is missing. Of fewer than 200,000 clones detected, under 95% appear once; the ten largest clones hold about 0.31%. Samples of blood were obtained at baseline, on cycle 4 day 1, and on cycle 7 day 1. Findings of the study overall: Dosing at 0.1 to 3.0 mg/kg was accompanied by clonal expansion of CD4+ and CD8+ blood T cells by week 6.

The sample consisted of CD4+ or CD8+ T cells sorted from blood, taken in a trial of the OX40 agonist ivuxolimab. The TCR comes from an adult with an advanced solid tumor such as melanoma, head and neck, liver or kidney cancer. This rearrangement joins TRBV5-1 to TRBJ1-1; 8 nucleotides line up with TRBD1. For the CDR3, the DNA is TGCGCCAGCAGCTCGACAGGGGTCTTTAACACTGAAGCTTTCTTT. Protein sequence: CASSSTGVFNTEAFF.